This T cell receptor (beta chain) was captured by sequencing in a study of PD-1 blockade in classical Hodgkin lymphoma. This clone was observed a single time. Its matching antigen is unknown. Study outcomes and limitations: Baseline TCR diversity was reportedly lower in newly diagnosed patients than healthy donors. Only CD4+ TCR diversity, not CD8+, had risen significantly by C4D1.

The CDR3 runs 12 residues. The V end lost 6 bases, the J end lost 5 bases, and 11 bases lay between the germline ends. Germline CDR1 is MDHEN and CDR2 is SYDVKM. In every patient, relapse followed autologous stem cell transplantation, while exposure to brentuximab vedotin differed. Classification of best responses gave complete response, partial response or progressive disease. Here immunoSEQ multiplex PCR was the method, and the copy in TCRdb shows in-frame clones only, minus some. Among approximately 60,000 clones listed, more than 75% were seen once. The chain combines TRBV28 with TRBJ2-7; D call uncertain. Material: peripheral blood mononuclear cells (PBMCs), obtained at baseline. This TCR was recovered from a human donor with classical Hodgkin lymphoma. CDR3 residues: CASSPLSHEQYF. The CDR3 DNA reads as TGTGCCAGCAGCCCCCTCAGCCACGAGCAGTACTTC.